Listed below are T cell receptor beta chains from one sample, sequenced in a study of cytomegalovirus exposure and HLA in healthy donors. Generated by immunoSEQ multiplex PCR, the TCRdb table keeps only in-frame clones and is missing some. Of about 360,000 clones in the sample, roughly 88% were seen once. Sequences were obtained from PBMCs. These receptors were taken from a woman between 18 and 30 years old in good health and CMV-seronegative. CDR3s include the opening cysteine and the closing phenylalanine or tryptophan. The D gene is left open where the match is weak. Size values are once, few and many counts, or a class for expanded clones, and some rows have none.

TRBD2,-,TRBV27,TRBJ2-2,CASRLAATLYGELFF,TGTGCCAGCAGACTAGCGGCTACGCTTTACGGGGAGCTGTTTTTT
TRBD2,few,TRBV6-1,TRBJ2-3,CASSELAGATDTQYF,TGTGCCAGCAGTGAACTAGCGGGGGCCACAGATACGCAGTATTTT
-,once,TRBV11-2,TRBJ2-2,CASSTWARELFF,TGTGCCAGCAGTACCTGGGCGAGGGAGCTGTTTTTT
-,-,TRBV5-6,TRBJ2-1,CASSLGLATYNEQFF,TGTGCCAGCAGCTTGGGTCTAGCGACCTACAATGAGCAGTTCTTC
TRBD1,-,TRBV5-1,TRBJ2-2,CASTGRWDRGHTGELFF,TGCGCCAGCACCGGACGCTGGGACAGGGGGCACACCGGGGAGCTGTTTTTT
-,once,TRBV9,TRBJ1-2,CASSAGGSPNYGYTF,TGTGCCAGCAGCGCCGGCGGCAGTCCTAACTATGGCTACACCTTC
TRBD2,-,TRBV14,TRBJ2-2,CASSQWTSGTGELFF,TGTGCCAGCAGCCAATGGACTAGCGGGACCGGGGAGCTGTTTTTT
TRBD2,-,TRBV5-4,TRBJ2-7,CASSLAEGLAGYEQYF,TGTGCCAGCAGCTTGGCCGAAGGACTAGCGGGTTACGAGCAGTACTTC
-,few,TRBV2,TRBJ2-7,CASSEVEAGDYEQYF,TGTGCCAGCAGTGAAGTCGAGGCAGGGGACTACGAGCAGTACTTC
-,-,TRBV20-1,TRBJ2-2,CSASFTGELFF,TGCAGTGCGTCGTTCACCGGGGAGCTGTTTTTT
TRBD1,-,TRBV6-1,TRBJ2-1,CASSARTGGPSYNEQFF,TGTGCCAGCAGTGCTAGGACAGGGGGGCCCTCCTACAATGAGCAGTTCTTC
-,-,TRBV4-1,TRBJ1-3,CASSQDPGSGNTIYF,TGCGCCAGCAGCCAAGATCCAGGCTCTGGAAACACCATATATTTT
TRBD1,-,TRBV6-5,TRBJ1-6,CASKKGQGGSPLHF,TGTGCCAGCAAAAAGGGACAGGGCGGATCACCCCTCCACTTT
-,-,TRBV30,TRBJ2-2,CAWGEGTLNTGELFF,TGTGCCTGGGGGGAGGGGACACTGAACACCGGGGAGCTGTTTTTT
-,-,TRBV5-1,TRBJ2-7,CASSLQSSEQYF,TGCGCCAGCAGCTTACAGAGTTCCGAGCAGTACTTC
TRBD1,-,TRBV9,TRBJ1-2,CASSGGGTGLIVYGYTF,TGTGCCAGCAGCGGAGGGGGGACAGGGTTAATCGTTTATGGCTACACCTTC
TRBD2,-,TRBV14,TRBJ2-1,CASSHSGSTYNEQFF,TGTGCCAGCAGTCATAGCGGGAGTACCTACAATGAGCAGTTCTTC
TRBD1,-,TRBV27,TRBJ1-5,CASSNRQGQPQHF,TGTGCCAGCAGTAACCGACAGGGGCAGCCCCAGCATTTT
TRBD1,-,TRBV6-5,TRBJ1-2,CASSYSTGPYGYTF,TGTGCCAGCAGTTACTCGACAGGGCCTTATGGCTACACCTTC
TRBD1,few,TRBV29-1,TRBJ2-1,CSVSRGTDFNEQFF,TGCAGCGTCAGCCGAGGGACAGACTTCAATGAGCAGTTCTTC
-,-,TRBV6-5,TRBJ2-1,CASSWTSWENNEQFF,TGTGCCAGCAGTTGGACCTCCTGGGAGAATAATGAGCAGTTCTTC
-,-,TRBV6-6,TRBJ1-2,CASSPPGSYYGYTF,TGTGCCAGCAGTCCCCCCGGGTCCTACTATGGCTACACCTTC
TRBD1,-,TRBV28,TRBJ1-4,CASSLAGQGGEKLFF,TGTGCCAGCAGTTTAGCGGGACAGGGGGGTGAAAAACTGTTTTTT
-,-,TRBV27,TRBJ1-5,CASSPSGAGSNQPQHF,TGTGCCAGCAGCCCCTCAGGGGCGGGCAGCAATCAGCCCCAGCATTTT
TRBD2,-,TRBV9,TRBJ2-1,CASSVDLAGGPVAEQFF,TGTGCCAGCAGCGTAGACTTAGCGGGAGGGCCTGTCGCTGAGCAGTTCTTC
TRBD1,-,TRBV27,TRBJ1-1,CASSLEGARTEAFF,TGTGCCAGCAGTTTGGAGGGGGCGCGTACTGAAGCTTTCTTT
-,-,TRBV29-1,TRBJ2-3,CSVEEMGQGVMADTQYF,TGCAGCGTTGAAGAGATGGGGCAGGGCGTTATGGCAGATACGCAGTATTTT
TRBD2,-,TRBV11-3,TRBJ2-1,CASSLTSPGGGQFF,TGTGCCAGCAGCTTAACTTCCCCGGGAGGGGGGCAGTTCTTC
-,-,TRBV27,TRBJ2-1,CASSLLRGGRVNEQFF,TGTGCCAGCAGTTTGTTGAGGGGAGGTAGGGTCAATGAGCAGTTCTTC
TRBD1,-,TRBV5-1,TRBJ1-2,CASSLLSGQARYGYTF,TGCGCCAGCAGCTTGCTATCAGGACAGGCACGGTATGGCTACACCTTC
-,-,TRBV6-5,TRBJ2-1,CASSPSDGLYNEQFF,TGTGCCAGCAGCCCCAGCGACGGCCTCTACAATGAGCAGTTCTTC
-,-,TRBV27,TRBJ2-7,CASSYRAQRYEQYF,TGTGCCAGCAGTTACCGGGCCCAGCGGTACGAGCAGTACTTC
-,-,TRBV5-5,TRBJ1-4,CASSRLWGVANEKLFF,TGTGCCAGCAGCCGTCTCTGGGGGGTCGCTAATGAAAAACTGTTTTTT
-,-,TRBV5-8,TRBJ2-3,CASSLSTDTQYF,TGTGCCAGCAGCCTAAGCACAGATACGCAGTATTTT
-,-,TRBV27,TRBJ2-5,CASSLTWSGTQYF,TGTGCCAGCAGTTTAACATGGAGCGGGACCCAGTACTTC
-,-,TRBV7-3,TRBJ2-7,CASSLNAALSYEQYF,TGTGCCAGCAGCTTAAACGCGGCCCTCTCCTACGAGCAGTACTTC
-,-,TRBV6-1,TRBJ1-1,CASSEGVRLTEAFF,TGTGCCAGCAGTGAAGGGGTCCGACTTACTGAAGCTTTCTTT
-,-,TRBV7-9,TRBJ2-5,CASSREETQYF,TGTGCCAGCAGCCGAGAAGAGACCCAGTACTTC
TRBD2,-,TRBV7-9,TRBJ2-5,CASSWGGRPQETQYF,TGTGCCAGCAGCTGGGGGGGTCGGCCTCAAGAGACCCAGTACTTC
-,-,TRBV28,TRBJ2-7,CASGSTGPPYEQYF,TGTGCCAGCGGGTCTACAGGGCCGCCCTACGAGCAGTACTTC
TRBD2,-,TRBV5-1,TRBJ2-3,CASSLASGTITDTQYF,TGCGCCAGCAGCTTGGCTTCCGGGACTATCACAGATACGCAGTATTTT
-,once,TRBV2,TRBJ2-1,CASTSGYNEQFF,TGTGCCAGCACCAGCGGTTACAATGAGCAGTTCTTC
-,-,TRBV11-1,TRBJ1-2,CASSAGRGPNYGYTF,TGTGCCAGCAGCGCCGGGCGGGGCCCCAACTATGGCTACACCTTC
TRBD1,-,TRBV4-2,TRBJ2-4,CASSHSSGGAKNIQYF,TGTGCCAGCAGCCATTCATCAGGGGGAGCCAAAAACATTCAGTACTTC
-,-,TRBV6-5,TRBJ2-7,CASSPGLGAFYEQYF,TGTGCCAGCAGCCCCGGGTTAGGGGCATTCTACGAGCAGTACTTC